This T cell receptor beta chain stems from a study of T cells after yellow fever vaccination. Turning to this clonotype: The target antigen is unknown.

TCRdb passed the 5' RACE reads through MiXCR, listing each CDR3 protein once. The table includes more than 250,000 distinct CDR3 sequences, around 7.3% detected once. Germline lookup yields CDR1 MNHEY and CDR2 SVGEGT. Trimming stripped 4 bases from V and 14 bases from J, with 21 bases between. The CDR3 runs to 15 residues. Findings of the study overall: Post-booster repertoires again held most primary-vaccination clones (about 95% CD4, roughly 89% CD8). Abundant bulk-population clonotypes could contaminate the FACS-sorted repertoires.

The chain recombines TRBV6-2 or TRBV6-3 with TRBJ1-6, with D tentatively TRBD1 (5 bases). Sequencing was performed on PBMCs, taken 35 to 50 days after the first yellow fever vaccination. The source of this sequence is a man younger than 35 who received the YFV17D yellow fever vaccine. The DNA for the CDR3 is TGTGCCAGCAGTTTCGGGACGACGACGGCTGTCGCCCTCCACTTT. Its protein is CASSFGTTTAVALHF.